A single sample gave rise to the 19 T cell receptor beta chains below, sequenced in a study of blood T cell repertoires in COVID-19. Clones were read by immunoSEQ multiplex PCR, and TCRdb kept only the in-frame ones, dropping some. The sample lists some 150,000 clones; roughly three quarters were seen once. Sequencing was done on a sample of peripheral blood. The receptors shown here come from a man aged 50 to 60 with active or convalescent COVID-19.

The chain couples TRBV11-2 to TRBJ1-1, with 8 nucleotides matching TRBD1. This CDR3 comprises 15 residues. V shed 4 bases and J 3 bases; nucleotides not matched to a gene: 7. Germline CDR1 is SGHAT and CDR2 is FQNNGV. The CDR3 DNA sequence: TGTGCCAGCAGCTCATCGGACAGGGCGGACACTGAAGCTTTCTTT. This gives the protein CASSSSDRADTEAFF.

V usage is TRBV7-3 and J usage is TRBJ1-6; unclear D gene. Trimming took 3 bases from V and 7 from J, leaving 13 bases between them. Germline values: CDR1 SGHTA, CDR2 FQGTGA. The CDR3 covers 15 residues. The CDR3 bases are TGTGCCAGCAGCTTGTCCCCCTTGGCCAATTCACCCCTCCACTTT. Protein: CASSLSPLANSPLHF.

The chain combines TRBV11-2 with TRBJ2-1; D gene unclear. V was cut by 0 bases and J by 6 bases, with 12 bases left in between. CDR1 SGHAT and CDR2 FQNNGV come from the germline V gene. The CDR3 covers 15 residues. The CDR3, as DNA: TGTGCCAGCAGCTTAGATATAGGAGCTACCAATGAGCAGTTCTTC. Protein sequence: CASSLDIGATNEQFF.

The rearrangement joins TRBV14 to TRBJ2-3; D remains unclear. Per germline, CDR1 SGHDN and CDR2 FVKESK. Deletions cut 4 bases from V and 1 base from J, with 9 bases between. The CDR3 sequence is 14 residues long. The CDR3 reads CASSPQVGTDTQYF. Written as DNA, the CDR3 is TGTGCCAGCAGCCCGCAGGTGGGCACAGATACGCAGTATTTT. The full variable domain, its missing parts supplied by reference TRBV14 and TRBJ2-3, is EAGVTQFPSHSVIEKGQTVTLRCDPISGHDNLYWYRRVMGKEIKFLLHFVKESKQDESGMPNNRFLAERTGGTYSTLKVQPAELEDSGVYFCASSPQVGTDTQYFGPGTRLTVL.

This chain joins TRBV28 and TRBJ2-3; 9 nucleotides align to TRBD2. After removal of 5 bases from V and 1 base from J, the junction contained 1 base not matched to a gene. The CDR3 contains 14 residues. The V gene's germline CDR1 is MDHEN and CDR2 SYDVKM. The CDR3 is CASSRLAGTDTQYF. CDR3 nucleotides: TGTGCCAGCAGTCGACTAGCGGGCACAGATACGCAGTATTTT. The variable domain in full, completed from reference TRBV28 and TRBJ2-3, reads DVKVTQSSRYLVKRTGEKVFLECVQDMDHENMFWYRQDPGLGLRLIYFSYDVKMKEKGDIPEGYSVSREKKERFSLILESASTNQTSMYLCASSRLAGTDTQYFGPGTRLTVL.

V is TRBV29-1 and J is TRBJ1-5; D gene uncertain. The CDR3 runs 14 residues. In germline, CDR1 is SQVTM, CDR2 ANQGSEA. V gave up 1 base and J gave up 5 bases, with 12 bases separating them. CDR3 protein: CSVEGGGRDQPQHF. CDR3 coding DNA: TGCAGCGTTGAAGGGGGAGGTCGGGATCAGCCCCAGCATTTT.

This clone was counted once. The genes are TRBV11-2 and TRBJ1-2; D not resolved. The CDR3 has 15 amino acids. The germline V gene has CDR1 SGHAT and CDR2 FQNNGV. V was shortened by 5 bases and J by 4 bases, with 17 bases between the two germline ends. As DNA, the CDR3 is TGTGCCAGCAGCCCCGGTCCCGCTATGTTCTATGGCTACACCTTC. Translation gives CASSPGPAMFYGYTF. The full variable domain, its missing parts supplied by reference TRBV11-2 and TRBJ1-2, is EAGVAQSPRYKIIEKRQSVAFWCNPISGHATLYWYQQILGQGPKLLIQFQNNGVVDDSQLPKDRFSAERLKGVDSTLKIQPAKLEDSAVYLCASSPGPAMFYGYTFGSGTRLTVV.

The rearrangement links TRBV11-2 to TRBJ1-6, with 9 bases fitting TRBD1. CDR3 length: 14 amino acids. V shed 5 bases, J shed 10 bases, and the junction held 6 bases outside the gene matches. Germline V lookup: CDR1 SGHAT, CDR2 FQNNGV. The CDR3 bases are TGTGCCAGCAGCAGGACAGGGGAGTGGTCACCCCTCCACTTT. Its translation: CASSRTGEWSPLHF. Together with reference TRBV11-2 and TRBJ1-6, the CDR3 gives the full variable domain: EAGVAQSPRYKIIEKRQSVAFWCNPISGHATLYWYQQILGQGPKLLIQFQNNGVVDDSQLPKDRFSAERLKGVDSTLKIQPAKLEDSAVYLCASSRTGEWSPLHFGNGTRLTVT.

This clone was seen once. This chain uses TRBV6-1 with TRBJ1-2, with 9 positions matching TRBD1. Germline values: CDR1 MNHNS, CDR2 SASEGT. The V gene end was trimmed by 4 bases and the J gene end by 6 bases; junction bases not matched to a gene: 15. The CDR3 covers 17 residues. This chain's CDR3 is CASSALVGGQGSHGYTF. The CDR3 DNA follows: TGTGCCAGCAGTGCACTCGTTGGGGGACAGGGTAGTCATGGCTACACCTTC.

In DNA, the CDR3 is TGTGCCAGTAGTATTGAAGGGACAAACACTGAAGCTTTCTTT. Its protein product is CASSIEGTNTEAFF. The V and J genes are TRBV19 and TRBJ1-1; D possibly corresponds to TRBD1 (6 bases). CDR1 and CDR2 (germline): LNHDA, SQIVND (reference sequence). The V end was cut by 3 bases, the J end by 2 bases, with 10 bases between. This CDR3 has 14 residues.

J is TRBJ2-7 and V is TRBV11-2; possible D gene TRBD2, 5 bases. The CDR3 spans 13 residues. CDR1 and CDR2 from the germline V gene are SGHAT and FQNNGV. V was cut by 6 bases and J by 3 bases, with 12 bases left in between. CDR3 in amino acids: CASRSMGVYEQYF. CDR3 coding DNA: TGTGCCAGCAGATCTATGGGAGTCTACGAGCAGTACTTC.

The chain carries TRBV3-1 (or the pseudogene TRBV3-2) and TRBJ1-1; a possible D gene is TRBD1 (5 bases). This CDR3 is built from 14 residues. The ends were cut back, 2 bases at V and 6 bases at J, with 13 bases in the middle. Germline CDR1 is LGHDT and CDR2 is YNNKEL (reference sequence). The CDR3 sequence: CASSQYVRVSEAFF. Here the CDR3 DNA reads TGTGCCAGCAGCCAATACGTCAGGGTTTCTGAAGCTTTCTTT.

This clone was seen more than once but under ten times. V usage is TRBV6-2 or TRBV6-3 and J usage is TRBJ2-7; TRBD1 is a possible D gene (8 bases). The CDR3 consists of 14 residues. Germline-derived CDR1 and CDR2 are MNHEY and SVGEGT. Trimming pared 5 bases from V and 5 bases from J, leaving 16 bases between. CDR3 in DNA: TGTGCCAGCAGTGACACAGGGGGGGAAGACGAGCAGTACTTC. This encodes CASSDTGGEDEQYF.

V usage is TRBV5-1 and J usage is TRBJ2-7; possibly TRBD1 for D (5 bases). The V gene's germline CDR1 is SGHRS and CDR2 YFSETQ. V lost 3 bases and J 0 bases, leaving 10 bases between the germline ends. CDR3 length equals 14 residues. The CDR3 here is CASSSFRDSYEQYF. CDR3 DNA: TGCGCCAGCAGCTCCTTCAGGGACTCCTACGAGCAGTACTTC.

The CDR3 DNA reads TGTGCCAGCAGTGCGGACGGGACAGCTAATAGCAATCAGCCCCAGCATTTT. It codes for CASSADGTANSNQPQHF. The chain employs TRBV27 and TRBJ1-5; 7 bases are shared with TRBD1. Per germline, CDR1 MNHEY and CDR2 SMNVEV (reference sequence). V was pared by 5 bases and J by 0 bases, with 10 bases of the junction left unmatched. This CDR3 is 17 amino acids long.

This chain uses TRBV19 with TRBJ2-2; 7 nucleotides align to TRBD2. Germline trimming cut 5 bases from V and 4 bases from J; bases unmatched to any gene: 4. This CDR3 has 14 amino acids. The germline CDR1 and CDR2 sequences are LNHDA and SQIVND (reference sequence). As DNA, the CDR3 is TGTGCCAGTAGTGTCGCTAGCGGCACCGGGGAGCTGTTTTTT. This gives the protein CASSVASGTGELFF. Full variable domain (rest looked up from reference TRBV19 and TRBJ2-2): DGGITQSPKYLFRKEGQNVTLSCEQNLNHDAMYWYRQDPGQGLRLIYYSQIVNDFQKGDIAEGYSVSREKKESFPLTVTSAQKNPTAFYLCASSVASGTGELFFGEGSRLTVL.

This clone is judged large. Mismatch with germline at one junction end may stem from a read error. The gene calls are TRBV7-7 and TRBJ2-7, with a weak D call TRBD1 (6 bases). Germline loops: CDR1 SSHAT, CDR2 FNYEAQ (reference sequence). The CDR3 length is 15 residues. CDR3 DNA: TGTGCTAGCAGCTTAGACCCGACAGGAAACTACGAGCAGTACTTC. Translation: CASSLDPTGNYEQYF.

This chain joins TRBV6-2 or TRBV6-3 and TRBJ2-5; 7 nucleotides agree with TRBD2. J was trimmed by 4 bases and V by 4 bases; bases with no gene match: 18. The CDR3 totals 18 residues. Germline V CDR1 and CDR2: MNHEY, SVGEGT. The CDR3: CASSLGTGWRERGETQYF. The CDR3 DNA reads TGTGCCAGCAGTTTGGGGACCGGCTGGCGGGAGAGGGGAGAGACCCAGTACTTC.

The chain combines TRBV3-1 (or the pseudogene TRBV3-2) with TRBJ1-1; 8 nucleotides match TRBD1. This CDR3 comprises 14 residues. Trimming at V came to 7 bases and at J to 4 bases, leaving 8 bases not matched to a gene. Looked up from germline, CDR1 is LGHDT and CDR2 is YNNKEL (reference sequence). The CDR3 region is CASISIDRGTEAFF. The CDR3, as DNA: TGTGCCAGCATAAGTATCGACAGGGGCACTGAAGCTTTCTTT.